One TCR beta chain is described in this entry. Its antigen has not been determined. Base qualities were left out, and no much larger clone turns up one base away. The library came from the immunoSEQ multiplex PCR assay. TCRdb took this table from immuneACCESS and kept in-frame rearrangements with V and J called. Such tables lack part of the clones; where checked against another copy, unresolved V genes explain under half of the gap, and the rest is unexplained. The sample table contains 540,000 or so clones; only one count was recorded for around 78% of them. More than 0.01% of the sample comes from the top ten. The sample comes from a study of shared T cell receptors in the human thymus (dated by TCRdb to the early 2020s). As for the study more broadly: The study examined how self-reactive, shared T-cell receptor alpha chains are generated in the human thymus.

The sample was also reused in another study, on human thymus T cells. That second publication adds: The donors were immunologically healthy infants in Finland who had open corrective cardiac surgery for congenital heart defects. The thymus tissue came from surgical resects taken out during corrective cardiac surgery. Both the thymic and the peripheral blood repertoires appeared to show biased V and J gene segment usage. Highly overlapping thymic TCR repertoires among unrelated individuals were reported in the related research. The study characterized TCR alpha and beta repertoires from about 8 infant thymus samples and a few related peripheral blood samples. The infant donors were roughly 7 to 244 days old, and the cohort included several males and a couple of females. After being mechanically released from the tissue, thymocytes were kept at -70 degrees C in pellets of about 8.5-34 million cells. Genomic DNA was extracted from frozen cell pellets with a QIAsymphony instrument. The immunoSEQ multiplex PCR assay was used to amplify the TCRB and TCRAD loci from a standardized quantity of quality-controlled genomic DNA. Amplicons spanned the V(D)J region at a length sufficient to cover the CDR3 and identify V and J genes. The amplicons were sequenced on an Illumina platform via the commercial immunoSEQ service. Primer bias and sequencing errors were corrected as previously described, and TCRAD and TCRB definitions were based on the IMGT database. Repertoires were analysed with immunoSEQ Analyzer 3.0 and VDJTools, covering basic statistics, V/J segment usage, diversity estimates, rarefaction and pairwise overlap. Diversity was estimated using the Chao1, ChaoE, Efron-Thisted, Shannon and inverse Simpson indices, and was also estimated on datasets down-sampled to the size of the smallest sample. For repertoire overlap, CDR3 nucleotide sequence, V gene and J gene had to match strictly, and clustering was done by Jaccard-based multidimensional scaling. Thymus samples yielded on average roughly 790,000 unique TCRB clonotypes, compared with around 84,000 from blood samples.

What was sequenced was thymocytes. The source of this sequence is a boy in the first two years of life with a congenital heart defect. Donor details come from another sample of the same person, matched by shared clones.

The DNA is as follows: TGCAGCGTTGAATCCCACAGGGTCTCCCATGGCTACACCTTC. This gives the protein CSVESHRVSHGYTF. This chain joins TRBV29-1 to TRBJ1-2; TRBD1 is perhaps the D gene, given 6 matching bases. The germline V gene sets CDR1 to SQVTM and CDR2 to ANQGSEA. Counted from cysteine to phenylalanine, this CDR3 has 14 amino acids. Here the CDR3 DNA is all that survives: 42 bases in frame from base 1. V and J lose 2 bases and 6 bases, and a span of 16 bases separates them.